A selection of T cell receptor beta chains follows, all from one sample in a study of blood T cell repertoires in COVID-19. Sequencing used immunoSEQ multiplex PCR; TCRdb keeps in-frame clones, though not all of them. This sample yields approximately 110,000 clones, of which approximately 80% are seen a single time; about 8.1% belongs to the top ten. The sequenced sample was peripheral blood. The origin of the receptors is a woman between 40 and 55 years old with acute or convalescent COVID-19. CDR3s include the opening cysteine and the closing phenylalanine or tryptophan. The order of the fields is V gene, clone size, J gene, CDR3 protein. Not all rows give a size; the values are once, few, many and, for expanded clones, a class.

>TRBV7-9|few|TRBJ1-2
CASSSTGSSTF
>TRBV5-1|NA|TRBJ2-3
CASSFATDTQYF
>TRBV5-4|NA|TRBJ2-1
CASSLPSGGAGEKFF
>TRBV30|NA|TRBJ1-6
CAWNDRADSPLHF
>TRBV2|once|TRBJ2-7
CASTPTGITTEQYF
>TRBV11-2|NA|TRBJ1-5
CASSQQGSNQPQHF
>TRBV6-2/TRBV6-3|NA|TRBJ2-7
CASSYFAQGAREQYF
>TRBV3-1/TRBV3-2|once|TRBJ2-7
CASSAVSGTGSSYEQYF
>TRBV6-1|NA|TRBJ1-5
CASSFADRAIVSLQF
>TRBV12-3/TRBV12-4|few|TRBJ1-1
CASSRSTEAFF
>TRBV6-6|NA|TRBJ2-2
CASSRTSGGENTGELFF
>TRBV29-1|NA|TRBJ2-1
CSVAAGGYNEQFF
>TRBV7-2|NA|TRBJ2-1
CASSAGTGYNEQFF
>TRBV7-2|NA|TRBJ2-2
CASSSTSGSTGELFF
>TRBV10-1|NA|TRBJ1-1
CASRIRENTEAFF
>TRBV3-1/TRBV3-2|few|TRBJ1-2
CASSYQTDRGYGYTF
>TRBV19|NA|TRBJ2-5
CASGPTRDQVTQYF
>TRBV6-5|once|TRBJ1-6
CASSYSWQGGSPLHF
>TRBV28|NA|TRBJ1-2
CASSPFEGALANYGYTF
>TRBV11-2|once|TRBJ2-7
CASSLSHEQYF
>TRBV5-5|NA|TRBJ2-7
CASSRGDTSYEQYF
>TRBV7-2|NA|TRBJ1-5
CASSFDRDQPQHF
>TRBV25-1|NA|TRBJ2-3
CASSEFDSGGALDTQYF
>TRBV5-4|NA|TRBJ2-7
CASSRTGATYEQYF
>TRBV2|NA|TRBJ2-2
CASKAGVNTGELFF
>TRBV18|NA|TRBJ2-1
CASSRPGTSYNEQFF
>TRBV3-1/TRBV3-2|NA|TRBJ2-1
CASSQDALLSYNEQFF
>TRBV6-7|NA|TRBJ1-1
CASSSLGHPPLNTEAFF
>TRBV14|NA|TRBJ2-4
CASSQETGELSIQYF